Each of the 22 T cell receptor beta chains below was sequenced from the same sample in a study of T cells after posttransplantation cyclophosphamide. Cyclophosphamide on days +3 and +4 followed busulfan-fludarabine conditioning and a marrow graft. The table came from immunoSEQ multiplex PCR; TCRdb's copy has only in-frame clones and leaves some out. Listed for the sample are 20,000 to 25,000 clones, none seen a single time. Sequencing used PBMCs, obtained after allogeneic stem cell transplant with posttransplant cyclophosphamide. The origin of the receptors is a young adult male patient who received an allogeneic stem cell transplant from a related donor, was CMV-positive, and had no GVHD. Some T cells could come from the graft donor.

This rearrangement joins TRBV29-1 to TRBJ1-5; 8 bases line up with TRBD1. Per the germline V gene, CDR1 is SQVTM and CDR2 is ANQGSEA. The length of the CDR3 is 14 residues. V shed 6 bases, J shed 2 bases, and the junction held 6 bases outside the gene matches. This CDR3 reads CSVAGGAGNQPQHF. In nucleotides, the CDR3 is TGCAGCGTCGCAGGGGGCGCCGGCAATCAGCCCCAGCATTTT. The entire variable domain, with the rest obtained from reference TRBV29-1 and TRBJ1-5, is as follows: SAVISQKPSRDICQRGTSLTIQCQVDSQVTMMFWYRQQPGQSLTLIATANQGSEATYESGFVIDKFPISRPNLTFSTLTVSNMSPEDSSIYLCSVAGGAGNQPQHFGDGTRLSIL.

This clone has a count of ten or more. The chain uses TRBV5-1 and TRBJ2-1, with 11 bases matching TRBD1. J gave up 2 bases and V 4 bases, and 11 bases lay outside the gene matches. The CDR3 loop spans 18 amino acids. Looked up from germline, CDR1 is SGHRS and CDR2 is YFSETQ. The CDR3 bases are TGCGCCAGCAGCCCATGGACAGGGGGCTACTCCGCCTACAATGAGCAGTTCTTC. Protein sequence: CASSPWTGGYSAYNEQFF.

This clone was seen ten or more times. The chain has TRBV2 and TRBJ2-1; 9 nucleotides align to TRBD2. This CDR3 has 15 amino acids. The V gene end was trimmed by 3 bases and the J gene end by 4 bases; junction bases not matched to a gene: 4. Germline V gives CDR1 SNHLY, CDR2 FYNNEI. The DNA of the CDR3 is TGTGCCAGCAGTGATAGCGGGAGTTCGTACAATGAGCAGTTCTTC. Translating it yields CASSDSGSSYNEQFF.

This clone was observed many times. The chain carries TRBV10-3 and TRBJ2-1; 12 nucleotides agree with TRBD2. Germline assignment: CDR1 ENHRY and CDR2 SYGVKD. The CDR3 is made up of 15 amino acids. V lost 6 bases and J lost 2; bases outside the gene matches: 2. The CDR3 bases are TGTGCCATCAGGACTAGCGGGGGAGCCTACAATGAGCAGTTCTTC. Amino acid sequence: CAIRTSGGAYNEQFF.

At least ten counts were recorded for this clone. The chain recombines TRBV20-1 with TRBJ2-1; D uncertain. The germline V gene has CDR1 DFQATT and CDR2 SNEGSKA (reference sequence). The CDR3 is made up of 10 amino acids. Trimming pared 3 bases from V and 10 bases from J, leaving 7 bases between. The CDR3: CSASTVEQFF. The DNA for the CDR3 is TGCAGTGCTAGCACGGTCGAGCAGTTCTTC.

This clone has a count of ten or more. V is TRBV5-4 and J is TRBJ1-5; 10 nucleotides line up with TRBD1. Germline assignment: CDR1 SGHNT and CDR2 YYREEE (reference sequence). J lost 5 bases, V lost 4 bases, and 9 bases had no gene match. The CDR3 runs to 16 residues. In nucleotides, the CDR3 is TGTGCCAGCAGCCCAACTCGACAGGGGGCAGATCAGCCCCAGCATTTT. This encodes CASSPTRQGADQPQHF. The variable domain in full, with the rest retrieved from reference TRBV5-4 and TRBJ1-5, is ETGVTQSPTHLIKTRGQQVTLRCSSQSGHNTVSWYQQALGQGPQFIFQYYREEENGRGNFPPRFSGLQFPNYSSELNVNALELDDSALYLCASSPTRQGADQPQHFGDGTRLSIL.

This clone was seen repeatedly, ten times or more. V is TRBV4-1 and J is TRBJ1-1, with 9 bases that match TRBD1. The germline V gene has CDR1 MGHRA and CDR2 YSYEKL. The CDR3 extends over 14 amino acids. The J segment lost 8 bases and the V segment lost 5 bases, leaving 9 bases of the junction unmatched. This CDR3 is CASSLPLGQGEAFF. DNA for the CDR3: TGCGCCAGCAGCTTACCCCTCGGACAGGGGGAAGCTTTCTTT.

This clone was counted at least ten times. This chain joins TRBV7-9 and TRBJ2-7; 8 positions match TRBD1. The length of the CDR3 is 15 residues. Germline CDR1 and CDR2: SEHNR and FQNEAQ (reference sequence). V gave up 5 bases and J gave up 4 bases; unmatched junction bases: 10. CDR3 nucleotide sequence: TGTGCCAGCAGCCTTTTCCAGGGGGCAGGGTACGAGCAGTACTTC. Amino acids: CASSLFQGAGYEQYF.

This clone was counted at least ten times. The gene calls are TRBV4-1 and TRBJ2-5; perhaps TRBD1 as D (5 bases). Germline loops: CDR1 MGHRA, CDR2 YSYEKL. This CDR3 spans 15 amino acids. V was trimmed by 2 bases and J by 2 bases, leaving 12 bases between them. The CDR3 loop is CASSQKIGEQETQYF. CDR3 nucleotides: TGCGCCAGCAGCCAAAAGATAGGGGAACAAGAGACCCAGTACTTC.

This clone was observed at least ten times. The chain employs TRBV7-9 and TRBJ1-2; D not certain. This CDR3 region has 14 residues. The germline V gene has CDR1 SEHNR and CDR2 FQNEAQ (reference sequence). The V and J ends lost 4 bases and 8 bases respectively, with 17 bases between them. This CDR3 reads CASSSLDSDGGYTF. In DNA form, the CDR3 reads TGTGCCAGCAGCTCATTGGACTCGGATGGAGGCTACACCTTC.

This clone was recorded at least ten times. The CDR3 region is CSVEDNGRAFF. As DNA, the CDR3 is TGCAGCGTTGAAGATAACGGGAGAGCTTTCTTT. The chain recombines TRBV29-1 with TRBJ1-1, with D unresolved. CDR3 length: 11 residues. Per germline, CDR1 SQVTM and CDR2 ANQGSEA. Trimming stripped 0 bases from V and 10 bases from J, with 9 bases between.

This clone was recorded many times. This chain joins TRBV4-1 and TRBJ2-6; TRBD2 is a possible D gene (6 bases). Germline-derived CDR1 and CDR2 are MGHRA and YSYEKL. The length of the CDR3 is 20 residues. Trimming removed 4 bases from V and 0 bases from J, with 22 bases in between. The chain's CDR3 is CASSPQSVAGKGSGANVLTF. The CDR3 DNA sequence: TGCGCCAGCAGCCCCCAAAGCGTGGCGGGGAAGGGCTCTGGGGCCAACGTCCTGACTTTC.

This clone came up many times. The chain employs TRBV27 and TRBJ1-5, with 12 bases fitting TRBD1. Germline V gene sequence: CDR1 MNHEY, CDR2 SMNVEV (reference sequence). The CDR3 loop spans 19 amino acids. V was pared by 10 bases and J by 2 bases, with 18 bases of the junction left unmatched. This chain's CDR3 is CATSPSPGQGAVGNQPQHF. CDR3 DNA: TGTGCCACCTCGCCCTCACCGGGACAGGGGGCGGTGGGCAATCAGCCCCAGCATTTT.

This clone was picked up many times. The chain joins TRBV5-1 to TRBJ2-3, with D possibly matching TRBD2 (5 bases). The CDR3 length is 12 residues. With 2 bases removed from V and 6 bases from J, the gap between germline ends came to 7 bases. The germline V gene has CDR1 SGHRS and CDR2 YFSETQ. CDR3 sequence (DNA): TGCGCCAGCAGCTTCGGGGAGGATACGCAGTATTTT. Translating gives CASSFGEDTQYF.

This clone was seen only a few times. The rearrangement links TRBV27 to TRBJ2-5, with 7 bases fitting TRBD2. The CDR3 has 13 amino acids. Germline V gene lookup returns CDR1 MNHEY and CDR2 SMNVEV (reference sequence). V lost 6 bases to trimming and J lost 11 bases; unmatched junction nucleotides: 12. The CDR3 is CASSPVGEGEQYF. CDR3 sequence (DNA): TGTGCCAGCAGCCCGGTTGGGGAGGGTGAGCAGTACTTC.

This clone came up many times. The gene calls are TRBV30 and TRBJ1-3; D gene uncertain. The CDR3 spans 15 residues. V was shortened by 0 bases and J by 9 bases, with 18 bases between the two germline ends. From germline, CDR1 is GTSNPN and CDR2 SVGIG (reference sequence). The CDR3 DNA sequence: TGTGCCTGGAGTGTAACTAATAGGATGTCCGCCACCATATATTTT. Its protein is CAWSVTNRMSATIYF.

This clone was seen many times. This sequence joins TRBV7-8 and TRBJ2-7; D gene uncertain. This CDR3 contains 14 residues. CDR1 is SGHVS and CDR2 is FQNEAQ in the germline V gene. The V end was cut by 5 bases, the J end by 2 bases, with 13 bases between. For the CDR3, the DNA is TGTGCCAGCAGCCTACGTAGCACCGCCTACGAGCAGTACTTC. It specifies CASSLRSTAYEQYF.

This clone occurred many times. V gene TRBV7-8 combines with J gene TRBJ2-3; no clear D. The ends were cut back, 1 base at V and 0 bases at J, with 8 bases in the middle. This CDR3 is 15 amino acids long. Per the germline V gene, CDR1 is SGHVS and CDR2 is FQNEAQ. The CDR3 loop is CASSLEHSSTDTQYF. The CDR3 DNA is TGTGCCAGCAGCTTAGAGCACTCTAGCACAGATACGCAGTATTTT.

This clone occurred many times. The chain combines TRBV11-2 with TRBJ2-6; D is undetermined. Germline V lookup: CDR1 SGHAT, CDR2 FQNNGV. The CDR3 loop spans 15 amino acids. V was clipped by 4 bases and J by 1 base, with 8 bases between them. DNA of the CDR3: TGTGCCAGCAGCTCGGTTAGATCTGGGGCCAACGTCCTGACTTTC. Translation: CASSSVRSGANVLTF.

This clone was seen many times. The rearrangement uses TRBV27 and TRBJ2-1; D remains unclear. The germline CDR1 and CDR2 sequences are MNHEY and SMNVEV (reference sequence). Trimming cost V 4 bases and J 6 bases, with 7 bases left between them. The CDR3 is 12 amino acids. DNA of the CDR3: TGTGCCAGCAGTTATATCGGCAATGAGCAGTTCTTC. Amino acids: CASSYIGNEQFF.

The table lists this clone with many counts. CDR3 amino acids: CASSFVPGKGGEQYF. Written as DNA, the CDR3 is TGTGCCAGCAGTTTCGTGCCGGGAAAGGGTGGCGAGCAGTACTTC. J is TRBJ2-7 and V is TRBV27; possibly TRBD2 for D (5 bases). Germline V CDR1 and CDR2: MNHEY, SMNVEV (reference sequence). The V end was cut by 3 bases, the J end by 6 bases, with 18 bases between. This CDR3 region has 15 residues.

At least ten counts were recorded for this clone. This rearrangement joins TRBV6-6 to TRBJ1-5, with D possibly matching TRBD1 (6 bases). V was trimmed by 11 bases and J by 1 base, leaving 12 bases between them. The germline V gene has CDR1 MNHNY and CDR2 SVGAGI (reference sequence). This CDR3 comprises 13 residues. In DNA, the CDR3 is TGTGCCGCGGGGGCAGTGAGCAATCAGCCCCAGCATTTT. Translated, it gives CAAGAVSNQPQHF.